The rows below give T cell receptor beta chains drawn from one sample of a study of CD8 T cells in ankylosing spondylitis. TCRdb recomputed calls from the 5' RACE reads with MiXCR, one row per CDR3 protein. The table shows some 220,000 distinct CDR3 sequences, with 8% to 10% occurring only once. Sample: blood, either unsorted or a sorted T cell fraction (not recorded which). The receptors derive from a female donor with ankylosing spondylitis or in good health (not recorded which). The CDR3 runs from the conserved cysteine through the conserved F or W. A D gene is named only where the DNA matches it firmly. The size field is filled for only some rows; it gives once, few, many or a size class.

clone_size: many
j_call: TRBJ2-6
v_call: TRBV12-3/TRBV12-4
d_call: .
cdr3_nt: TGTGCCAGCACCGCAATCTCTGGGGCCAACGTCCTGACTTTC
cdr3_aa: CASTAISGANVLTF

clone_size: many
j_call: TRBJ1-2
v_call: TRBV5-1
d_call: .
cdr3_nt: TGCGCCAGCAGCTTCGAGATCCCTAACTATGGCTACACCTTC
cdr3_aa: CASSFEIPNYGYTF

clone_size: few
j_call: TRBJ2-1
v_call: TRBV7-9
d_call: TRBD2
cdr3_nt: TGTGCCAGCAGCTTAGAGGGACTAGTTTACAATGAGCAGTTCTTC
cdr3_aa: CASSLEGLVYNEQFF

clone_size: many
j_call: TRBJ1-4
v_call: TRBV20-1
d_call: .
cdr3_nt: TGCAGTGCTAGAGTAGGCAGTACTAATGAAAAACTGTTTTTT
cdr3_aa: CSARVGSTNEKLFF

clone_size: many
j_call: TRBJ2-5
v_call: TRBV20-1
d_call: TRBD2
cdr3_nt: TGCAGTGCTAGGGGAGCGGGGCGTGAGACCCAGTACTTC
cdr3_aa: CSARGAGRETQYF

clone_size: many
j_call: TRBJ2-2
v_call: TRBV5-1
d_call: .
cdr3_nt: TGCGCCAGCAGCCCTGTAGCTTTGGCGAACACCGGGGAGCTGTTTTTT
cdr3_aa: CASSPVALANTGELFF

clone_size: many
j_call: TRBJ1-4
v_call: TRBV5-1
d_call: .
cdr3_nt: TGCGCCAGCAGCTTGGGCGGGGGAGAAAAACTGTTTTTT
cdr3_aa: CASSLGGGEKLFF

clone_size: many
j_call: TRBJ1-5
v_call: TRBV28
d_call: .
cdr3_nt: TGTGCCAGCACCCGAAGAGGGGAGAGCATCCGGCCCCAGCATTTT
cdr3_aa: CASTRRGESIRPQHF

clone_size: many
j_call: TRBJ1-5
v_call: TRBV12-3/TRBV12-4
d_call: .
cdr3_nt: TGTGCCAGCAGCCTCGTGTTGGGGAATCAGCCCCAGCATTTT
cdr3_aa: CASSLVLGNQPQHF

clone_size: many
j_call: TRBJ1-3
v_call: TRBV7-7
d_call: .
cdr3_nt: TGTGCCAGCAGCCCCGCCTCTGGAAACACCATATATTTT
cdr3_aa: CASSPASGNTIYF

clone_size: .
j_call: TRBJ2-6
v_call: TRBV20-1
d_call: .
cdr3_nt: TGCAGTGTTAGGCTAGCAACCCCTGGGGCCAACGTCCTGACTTTC
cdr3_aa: CSVRLATPGANVLTF

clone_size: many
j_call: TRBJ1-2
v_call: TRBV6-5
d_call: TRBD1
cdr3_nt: TGTGCCAGCAGTTACGGGCCCAGGGGGTGGGACTATGGCTACACCTTC
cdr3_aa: CASSYGPRGWDYGYTF

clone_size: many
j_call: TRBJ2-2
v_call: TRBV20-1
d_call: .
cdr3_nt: TGCAGTGCTAACCCTAGCGATGAGAACACCGGGGAGCTGTTTTTT
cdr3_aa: CSANPSDENTGELFF

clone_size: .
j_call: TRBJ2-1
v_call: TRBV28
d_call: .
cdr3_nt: TGTGCCAGCAGTTTAGGGGGGACATCGACAACCAGCTCCTACAATGAGCAGTTCTTC
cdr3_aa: CASSLGGTSTTSSYNEQFF

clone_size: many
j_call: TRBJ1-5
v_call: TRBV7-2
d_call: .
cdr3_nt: TGTGCCAGCAGCTTAAGAGGCGGTTCTGTAATGCCCCAGCATTTT
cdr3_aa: CASSLRGGSVMPQHF

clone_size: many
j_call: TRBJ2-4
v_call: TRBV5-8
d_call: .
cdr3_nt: TGTGCCAGCAGCCGGGGGCTACTAGCCAAAAACATTCAGTACTTC
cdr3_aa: CASSRGLLAKNIQYF

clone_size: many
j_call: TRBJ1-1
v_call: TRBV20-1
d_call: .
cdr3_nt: TGCAGTGCTAGGAGGGACGGGAGGACTGAAGCTTTCTTT
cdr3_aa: CSARRDGRTEAFF

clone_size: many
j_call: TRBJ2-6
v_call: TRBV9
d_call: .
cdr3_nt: TGTGCCAGCAGCGGTGGGGCCAACGTCCTGACTTTC
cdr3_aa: CASSGGANVLTF

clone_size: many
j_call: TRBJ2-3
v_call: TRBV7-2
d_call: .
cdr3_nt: TGTGCCAGCAGCCCGATTTCGGGCAGGGATACGCAGTATTTT
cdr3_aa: CASSPISGRDTQYF

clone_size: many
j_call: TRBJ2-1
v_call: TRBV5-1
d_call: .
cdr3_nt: TGCGCCAGCAGCTTGGGGACGCGAGCGGATGAGCAGTTCTTC
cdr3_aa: CASSLGTRADEQFF

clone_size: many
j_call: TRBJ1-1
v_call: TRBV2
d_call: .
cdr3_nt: TGTGCCAGCAGGACCGAGGTTGACAGGCCCCTCGGGGCTTTCTTT
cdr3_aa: CASRTEVDRPLGAFF